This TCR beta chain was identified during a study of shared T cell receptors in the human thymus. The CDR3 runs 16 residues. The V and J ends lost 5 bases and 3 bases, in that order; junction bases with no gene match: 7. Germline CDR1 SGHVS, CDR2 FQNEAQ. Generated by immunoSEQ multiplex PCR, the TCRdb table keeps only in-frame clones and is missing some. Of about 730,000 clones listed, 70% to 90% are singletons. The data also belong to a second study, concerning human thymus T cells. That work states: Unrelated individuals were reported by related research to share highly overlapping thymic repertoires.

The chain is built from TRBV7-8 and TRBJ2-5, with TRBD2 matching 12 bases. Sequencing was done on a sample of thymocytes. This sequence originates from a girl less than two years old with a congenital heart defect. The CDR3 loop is CASSPRLAGAKETQYF. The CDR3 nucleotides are TGTGCCAGCAGCCCCCGACTAGCGGGGGCTAAAGAGACCCAGTACTTC.